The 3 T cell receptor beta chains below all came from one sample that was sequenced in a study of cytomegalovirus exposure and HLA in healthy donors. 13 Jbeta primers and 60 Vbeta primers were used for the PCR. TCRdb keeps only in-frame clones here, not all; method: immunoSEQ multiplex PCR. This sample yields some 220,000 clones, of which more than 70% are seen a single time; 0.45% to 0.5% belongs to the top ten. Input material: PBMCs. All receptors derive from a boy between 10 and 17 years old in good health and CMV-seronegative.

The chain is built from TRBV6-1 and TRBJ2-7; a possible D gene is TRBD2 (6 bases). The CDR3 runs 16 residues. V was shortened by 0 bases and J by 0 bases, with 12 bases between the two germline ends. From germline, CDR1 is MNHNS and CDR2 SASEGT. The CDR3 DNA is TGTGCCAGCAGTGAAGCGCGGGGAGGCGGCTCCTACGAGCAGTACTTC. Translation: CASSEARGGGSYEQYF.

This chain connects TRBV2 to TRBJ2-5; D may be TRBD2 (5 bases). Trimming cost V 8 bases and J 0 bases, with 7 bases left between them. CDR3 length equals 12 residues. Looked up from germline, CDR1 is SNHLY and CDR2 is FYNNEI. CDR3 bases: TGTGCCAGCCACGGGGACCAAGAGACCCAGTACTTC. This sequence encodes CASHGDQETQYF.

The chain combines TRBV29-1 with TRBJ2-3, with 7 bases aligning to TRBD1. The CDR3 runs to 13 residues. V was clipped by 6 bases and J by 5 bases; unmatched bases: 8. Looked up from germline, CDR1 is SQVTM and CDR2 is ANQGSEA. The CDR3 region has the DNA TGCAGCGTAAAGGGGGCGGGTCGAGATACGCAGTATTTT. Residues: CSVKGAGRDTQYF.